This TCR beta chain was profiled in a study of metastatic and nonmetastatic thyroid tumors. Study-level information: Malignant and benign thyroid patients had repertoires compared in peripheral blood and tumor or nodule tissue. General observations from the study: Malignant thyroid tumors reportedly exceeded benign nodules significantly in TCR beta diversity, with the difference appearing in blood and tumor.

At least ten counts were recorded for this clone. What it binds is not known. Nobody among the patients had been given any treatment before thyroid surgery. This CDR3 is built from 15 residues. Looked up from germline, CDR1 is SGHTA and CDR2 is FQGNSA. Trimming took off 0 bases at V and 2 bases at J, with 8 bases between the two ends. Via MiXCR, TCRdb re-called the PCR reads. The table has fewer than 100,000 clones, about 15% seen once. The sequencing input was blood. The origin of this receptor is a female donor with papillary thyroid cancer or a benign thyroid nodule (not recorded which). Some clones in this sample may be carry-over from other donors' samples. The chain links TRBV7-2 to TRBJ2-1; D remains unclear. Written as DNA, the CDR3 is TGTGCCAGCAGCTTAGCTAGAGGTGCCTACAATGAGCAGTTCTTC. This gives the protein CASSLARGAYNEQFF.